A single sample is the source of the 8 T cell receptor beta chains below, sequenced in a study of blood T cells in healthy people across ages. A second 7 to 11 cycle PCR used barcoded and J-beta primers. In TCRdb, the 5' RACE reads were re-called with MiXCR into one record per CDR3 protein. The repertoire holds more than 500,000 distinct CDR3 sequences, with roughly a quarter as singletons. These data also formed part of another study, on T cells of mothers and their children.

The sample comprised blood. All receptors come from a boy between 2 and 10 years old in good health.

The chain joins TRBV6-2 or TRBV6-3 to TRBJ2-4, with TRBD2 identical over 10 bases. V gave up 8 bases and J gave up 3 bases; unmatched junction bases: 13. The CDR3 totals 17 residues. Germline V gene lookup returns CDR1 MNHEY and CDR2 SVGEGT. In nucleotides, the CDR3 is TGTGCCAGCTCCCAAGGGAGCGGGGGGGCCTACAAAAACATTCAGTACTTC. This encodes CASSQGSGGAYKNIQYF.

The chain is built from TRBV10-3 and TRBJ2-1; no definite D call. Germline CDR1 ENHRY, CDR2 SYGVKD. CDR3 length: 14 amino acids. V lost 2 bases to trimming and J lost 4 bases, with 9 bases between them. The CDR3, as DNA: TGTGCCATCAGTGAGACTGAAGGGTACAATGAGCAGTTCTTC. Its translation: CAISETEGYNEQFF.

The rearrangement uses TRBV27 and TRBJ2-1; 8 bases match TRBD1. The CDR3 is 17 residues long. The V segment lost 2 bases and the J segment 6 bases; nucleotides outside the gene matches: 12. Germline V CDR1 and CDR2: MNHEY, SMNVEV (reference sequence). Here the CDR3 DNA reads TGTGCCAGCAGTTTAAAGGTGTGGCAGGGGGCGGTCAATGAGCAGTTCTTC. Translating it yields CASSLKVWQGAVNEQFF.

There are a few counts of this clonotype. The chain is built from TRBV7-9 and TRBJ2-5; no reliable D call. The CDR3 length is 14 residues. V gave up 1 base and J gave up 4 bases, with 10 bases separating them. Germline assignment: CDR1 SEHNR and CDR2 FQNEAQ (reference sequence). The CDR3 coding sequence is TGTGCCAGCAGCTTAGTGTTGACACCAGAGACCCAGTACTTC. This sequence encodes CASSLVLTPETQYF.

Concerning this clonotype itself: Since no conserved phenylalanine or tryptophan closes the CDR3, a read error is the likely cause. The chain's CDR3 is CASSRTSGRSYEQYL. The CDR3 DNA sequence: TGTGCCAGCAGTAGGACTAGCGGGAGATCGTACGAGCAGTACCTC. V and J are TRBV9 and TRBJ2-7; 13 bases map to TRBD2. V was clipped by 5 bases and J by 4 bases; unmatched bases: 6. Germline CDR1 SGDLS, CDR2 YYNGEE. This CDR3 comprises 15 residues.

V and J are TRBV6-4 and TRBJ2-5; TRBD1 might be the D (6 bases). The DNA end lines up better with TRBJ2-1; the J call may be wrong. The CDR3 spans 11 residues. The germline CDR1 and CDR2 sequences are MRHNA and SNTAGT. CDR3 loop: CASSYQGEQFF. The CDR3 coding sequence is TGTGCCAGCAGTTACCAGGGGGAGCAGTTCTTC.

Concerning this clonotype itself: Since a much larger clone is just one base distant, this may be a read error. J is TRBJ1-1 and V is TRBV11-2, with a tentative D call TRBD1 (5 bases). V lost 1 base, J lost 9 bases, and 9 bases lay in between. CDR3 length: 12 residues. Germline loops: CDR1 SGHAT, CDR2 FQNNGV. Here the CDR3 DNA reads TGTGCCAGCAGCTTAGGGGGGACTCAAGCTTTCTTT. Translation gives CASSLGGTQAFF.

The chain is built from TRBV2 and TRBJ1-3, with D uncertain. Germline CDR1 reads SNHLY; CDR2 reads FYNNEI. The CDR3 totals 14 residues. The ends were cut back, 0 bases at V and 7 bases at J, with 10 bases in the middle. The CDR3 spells CASSEAGISNTIYF. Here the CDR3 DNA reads TGTGCCAGCAGTGAAGCCGGGATTAGCAACACCATATATTTT. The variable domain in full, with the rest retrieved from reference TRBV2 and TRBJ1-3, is EPEVTQTPSHQVTQMGQEVILRCVPISNHLYFYWYRQILGQKVEFLVSFYNNEISEKSEIFDDQFSVERPDGSNFTLKIRSTKLEDSAMYFCASSEAGISNTIYFGEGSWLTVV.